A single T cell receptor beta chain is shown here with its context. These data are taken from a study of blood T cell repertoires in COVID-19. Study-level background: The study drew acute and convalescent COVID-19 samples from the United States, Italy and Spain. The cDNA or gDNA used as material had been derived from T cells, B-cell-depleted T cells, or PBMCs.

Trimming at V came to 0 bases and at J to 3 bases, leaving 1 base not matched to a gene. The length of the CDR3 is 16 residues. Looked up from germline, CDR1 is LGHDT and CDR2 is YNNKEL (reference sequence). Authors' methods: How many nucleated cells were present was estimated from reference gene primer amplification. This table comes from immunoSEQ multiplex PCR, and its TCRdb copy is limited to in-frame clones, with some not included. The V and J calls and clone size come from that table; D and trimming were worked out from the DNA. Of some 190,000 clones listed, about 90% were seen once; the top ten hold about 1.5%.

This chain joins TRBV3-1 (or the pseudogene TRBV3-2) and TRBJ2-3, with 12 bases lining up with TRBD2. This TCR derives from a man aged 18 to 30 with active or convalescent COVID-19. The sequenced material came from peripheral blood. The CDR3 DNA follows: TGTGCCAGCAGCCAAGATCTAGCGGGGGGGACAGATACGCAGTATTTT. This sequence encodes CASSQDLAGGTDTQYF.